The present TCR beta chain was sequenced within a study of T cell repertoires in cytomegalovirus infection. In TCRdb, the reads were re-called with MiXCR into one record per CDR3 protein. This table has 50,000 or so distinct CDR3 sequences, about 21% appearing once. Concerning this clonotype: The target antigen is unknown. A read error may account for a junction end that differs from germline.

This specimen was CD8+ T cells from cultured PBMCs, taken from culture after CMV antigen stimulation. This TCR derives from a human donor in good health (CMV status not recorded). Some clones in this sample may be carry-over from other donors' samples.

Written as DNA, the CDR3 is TGCAGTGCTGGAGATGGGTTGACGGCAGATAGCAATCAGCCCCAGCATTTT. It is translated as CSAGDGLTADSNQPQHF. This sequence joins TRBV20-1 and TRBJ1-5; D uncertain. CDR1 and CDR2 (germline): DFQATT, SNEGSKA (reference sequence). The CDR3 covers 17 residues.